This entry features one T cell receptor beta chain sequence. As yet, its antigen is unknown. The input for sorted-subset replicate PCRs was around 0.2 ug DNA, 25,000 to 30,000 T cell genomes. Sequencing used immunoSEQ multiplex PCR; TCRdb keeps in-frame clones, though not all of them. The table records around 370,000 clones, roughly 96% of them present only once. Germline V gene data show CDR1 as PRHDT and CDR2 as FYEKMQ (reference sequence). CDR3 length: 15 amino acids. Trimming at V came to 6 bases and at J to 10 bases, leaving 9 bases not matched to a gene. The data were obtained in a study of shared clonotypes between healthy human individuals. Overall study findings and caveats: Several donors had 4% to 6.5% of their naive CD4 clonotypes in common. Expectations were that clonotype sharing among donors would be affected by sequencing depth.

The chain employs TRBV13 and TRBJ2-2; the match to TRBD2 covers 12 bases. The source is a man younger than 45 in good health. Sequenced input: memory CD8+ T cells sorted from blood. Indicated subset: CD45RO+ cells pooled with CCR7-negative TemRA cells. The CDR3 here is CASSLAGGPGEELFF. The DNA for the CDR3 is TGTGCCAGCAGTCTAGCGGGAGGGCCTGGGGAGGAGCTGTTTTTT.